This paragraph covers one TCR beta chain sequence. Its antigen is undetermined. This sample stems from a study of CD8 T cells in Susac syndrome. An amount of RNA that ranged from roughly 0.45 to 1 ug was reverse transcribed with random hexamers. TCR beta CDR3 was amplified by immunoSEQ covering 54 Vbeta and 13 Jbeta. Each CDR3 protein is one row after TCRdb ran MiXCR on the immunoSEQ multiplex PCR reads. Found here are about 210,000 distinct CDR3 sequences, around 95% of them singletons; the top ten hold 0.095%. CDR3 length equals 14 residues. Unmatched junction bases numbered 3, after V lost 6 bases and J lost 2 bases. The germline V gene has CDR1 KGHDR and CDR2 SFDVKD. Study-wide findings and caveats: TCR sequencing and HLA analysis covered a relatively small number of individuals.

Sequencing of TCR beta covered CD8+ and CD4+ T cells obtained from blood. TEMRA cells were enriched by FACS, and CD4+ and CD8+ T cells were negatively isolated. This TCR was sampled from a human donor with multiple sclerosis. Sequenced material: CD4+ T cells from PBMCs. V is TRBV24-1 and J is TRBJ2-3; 8 nucleotides align to TRBD2. CDR3 sequence: CATSSGGTTDTQYF. The CDR3 DNA follows: TGTGCCACCAGTTCGGGGGGGACCACAGATACGCAGTATTTT.